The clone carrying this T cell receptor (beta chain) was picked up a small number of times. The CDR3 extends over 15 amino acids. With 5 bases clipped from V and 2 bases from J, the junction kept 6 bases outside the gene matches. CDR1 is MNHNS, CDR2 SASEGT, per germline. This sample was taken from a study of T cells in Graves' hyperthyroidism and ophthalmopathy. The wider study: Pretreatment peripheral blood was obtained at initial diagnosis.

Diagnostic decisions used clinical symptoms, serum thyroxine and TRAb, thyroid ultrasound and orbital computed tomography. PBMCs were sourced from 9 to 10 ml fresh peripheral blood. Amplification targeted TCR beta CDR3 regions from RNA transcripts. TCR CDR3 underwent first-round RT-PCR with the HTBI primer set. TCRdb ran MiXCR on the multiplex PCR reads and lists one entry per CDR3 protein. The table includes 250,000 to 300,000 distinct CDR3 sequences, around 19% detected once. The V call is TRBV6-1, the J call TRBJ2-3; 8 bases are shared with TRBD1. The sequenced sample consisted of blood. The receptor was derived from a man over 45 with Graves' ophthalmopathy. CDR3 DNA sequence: TGTGCCAGCAGTACAGGGGGACCCGTCACAGATACGCAGTATTTT. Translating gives CASSTGGPVTDTQYF.